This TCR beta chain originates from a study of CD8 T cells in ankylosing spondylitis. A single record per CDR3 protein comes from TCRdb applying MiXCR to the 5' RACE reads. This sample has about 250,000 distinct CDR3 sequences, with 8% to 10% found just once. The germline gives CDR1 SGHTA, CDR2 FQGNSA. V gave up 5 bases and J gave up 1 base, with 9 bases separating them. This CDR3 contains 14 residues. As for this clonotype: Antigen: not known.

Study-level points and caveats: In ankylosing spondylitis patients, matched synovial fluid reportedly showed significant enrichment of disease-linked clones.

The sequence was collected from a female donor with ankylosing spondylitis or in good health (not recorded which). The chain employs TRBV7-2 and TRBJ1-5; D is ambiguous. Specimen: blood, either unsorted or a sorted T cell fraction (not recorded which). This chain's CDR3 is CASSQYSSNQPQHF. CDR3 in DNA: TGTGCCAGCAGCCAGTATTCGAGCAATCAGCCCCAGCATTTT.